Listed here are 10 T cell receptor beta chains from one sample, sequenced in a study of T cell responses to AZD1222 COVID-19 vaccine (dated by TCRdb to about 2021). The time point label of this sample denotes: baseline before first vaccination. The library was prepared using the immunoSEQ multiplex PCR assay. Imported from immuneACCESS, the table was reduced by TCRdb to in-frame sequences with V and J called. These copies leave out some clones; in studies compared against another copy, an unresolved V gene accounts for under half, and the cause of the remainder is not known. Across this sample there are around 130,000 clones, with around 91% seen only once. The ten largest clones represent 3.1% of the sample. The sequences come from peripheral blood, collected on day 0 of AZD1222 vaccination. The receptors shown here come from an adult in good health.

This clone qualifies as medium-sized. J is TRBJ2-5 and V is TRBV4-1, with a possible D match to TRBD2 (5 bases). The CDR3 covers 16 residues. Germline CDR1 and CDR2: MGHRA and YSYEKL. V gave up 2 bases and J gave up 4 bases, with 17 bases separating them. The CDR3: CASSQRIGVRGETQYF. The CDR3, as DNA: TGCGCCAGCAGCCAAAGAATCGGGGTGAGAGGAGAGACCCAGTACTTC.

The CDR3 DNA is TGTGCCAGCAGCTTAGAGGGACTGTACACAGATACGCAGTATTTT. It yields the protein CASSLEGLYTDTQYF. This chain joins TRBV7-2 and TRBJ2-3, with D possibly TRBD2 on 6 matching bases. The germline V and J ends were trimmed by 1 base and 2 bases, with 10 bases remaining between them. The CDR3 runs to 15 residues. Germline V CDR1 and CDR2: SGHTA, FQGNSA.

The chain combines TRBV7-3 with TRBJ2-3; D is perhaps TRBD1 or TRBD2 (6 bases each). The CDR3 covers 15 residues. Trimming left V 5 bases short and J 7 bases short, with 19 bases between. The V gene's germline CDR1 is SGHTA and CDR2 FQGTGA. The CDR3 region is CASSVGGASLYTQYF. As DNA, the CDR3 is TGTGCCAGCAGCGTCGGGGGCGCCTCGCTCTATACGCAGTATTTT.

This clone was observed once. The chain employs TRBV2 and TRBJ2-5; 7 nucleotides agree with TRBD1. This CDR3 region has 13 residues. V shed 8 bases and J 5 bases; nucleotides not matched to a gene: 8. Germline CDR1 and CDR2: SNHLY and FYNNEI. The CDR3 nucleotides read TGTGCCAGCGACACAGGGGTGGGGGAGACCCAGTACTTC. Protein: CASDTGVGETQYF.

The CDR3 DNA reads as TGTGCCAGCGGCAGGAGACAGGGAACCTACGAGCAGTACTTC. Protein sequence: CASGRRQGTYEQYF. This sequence joins TRBV5-4 and TRBJ2-7; TRBD1 matches 7 bases. The length of the CDR3 is 14 residues. Germline trimming cut 7 bases from V and 2 bases from J; bases unmatched to any gene: 9. From germline, CDR1 is SGHNT and CDR2 YYREEE (reference sequence).

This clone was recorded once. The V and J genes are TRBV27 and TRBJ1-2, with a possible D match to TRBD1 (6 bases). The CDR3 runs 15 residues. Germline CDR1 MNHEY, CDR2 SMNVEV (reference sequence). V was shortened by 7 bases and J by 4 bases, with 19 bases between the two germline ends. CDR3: CASKRNDQGTYGYTF. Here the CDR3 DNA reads TGTGCCAGCAAACGAAACGACCAGGGGACCTATGGCTACACCTTC.

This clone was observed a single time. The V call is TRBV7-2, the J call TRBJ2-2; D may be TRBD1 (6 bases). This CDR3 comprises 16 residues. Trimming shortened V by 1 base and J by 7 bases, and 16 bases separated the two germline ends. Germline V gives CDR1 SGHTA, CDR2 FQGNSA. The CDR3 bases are TGTGCCAGCAGCTTAGTCCCTGACAGGCAGGGCGGGGAGCTGTTTTTT. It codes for CASSLVPDRQGGELFF.

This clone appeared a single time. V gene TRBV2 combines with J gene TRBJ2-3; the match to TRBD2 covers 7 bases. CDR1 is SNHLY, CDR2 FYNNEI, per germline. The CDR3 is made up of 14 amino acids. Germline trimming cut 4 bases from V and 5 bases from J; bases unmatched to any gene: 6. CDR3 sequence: CASSVRWGGDTQYF. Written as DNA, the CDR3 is TGTGCCAGCAGTGTTCGTTGGGGGGGAGATACGCAGTATTTT.

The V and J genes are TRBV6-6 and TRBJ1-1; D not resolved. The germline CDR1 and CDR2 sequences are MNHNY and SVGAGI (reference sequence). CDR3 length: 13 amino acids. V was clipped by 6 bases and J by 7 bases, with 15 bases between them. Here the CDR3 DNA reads TGTGCCAGCAGCCAGGCACGGATAAATGAAGCTTTCTTT. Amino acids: CASSQARINEAFF.

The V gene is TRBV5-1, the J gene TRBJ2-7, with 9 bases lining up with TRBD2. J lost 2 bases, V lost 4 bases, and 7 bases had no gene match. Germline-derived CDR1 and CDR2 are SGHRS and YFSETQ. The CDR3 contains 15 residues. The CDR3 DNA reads TGCGCCAGCAGCCCCAGCGGGAGGACTACCTACGAGCAGTACTTC. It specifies CASSPSGRTTYEQYF.